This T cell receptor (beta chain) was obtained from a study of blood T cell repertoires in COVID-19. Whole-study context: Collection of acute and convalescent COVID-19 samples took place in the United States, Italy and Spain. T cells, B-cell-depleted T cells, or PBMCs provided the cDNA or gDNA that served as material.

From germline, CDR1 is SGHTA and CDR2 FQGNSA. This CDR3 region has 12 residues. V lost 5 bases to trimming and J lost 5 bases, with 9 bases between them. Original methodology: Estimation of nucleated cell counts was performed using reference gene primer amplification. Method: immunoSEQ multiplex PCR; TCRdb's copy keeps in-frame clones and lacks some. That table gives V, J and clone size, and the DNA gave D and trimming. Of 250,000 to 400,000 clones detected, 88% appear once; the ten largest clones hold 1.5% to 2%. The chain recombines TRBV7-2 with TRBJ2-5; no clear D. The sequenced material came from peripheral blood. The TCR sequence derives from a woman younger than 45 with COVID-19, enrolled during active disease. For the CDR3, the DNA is TGTGCCAGCAGCCCAACGCAGGAGACCCAGTACTTC. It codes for CASSPTQETQYF. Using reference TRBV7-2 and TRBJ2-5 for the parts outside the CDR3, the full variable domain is GAGVSQSPSNKVTEKGKDVELRCDPISGHTALYWYRQSLGQGLEFLIYFQGNSAPDKSGLPSDRFSAERTGGSVSTLTIQRTQQEDSAVYLCASSPTQETQYFGPGTRLLVL.